This TCR beta chain came from a study of blood T cells in healthy people across ages. Study-wide results and limits: Long-lived and aged donors differed, with more naive CD4+ cells and higher diversity in the long-lived.

Individuals who donated were healthy Caucasians from Russia aged roughly 6 to 100. Each sample had at least 7 million PBMCs isolated. Primers used in a second PCR of roughly 6 to 11 cycles were a sample-barcoded 5' primer and a J-beta primer mix. Each CDR3 protein gets one entry after TCRdb re-called the 5' RACE reads with MiXCR. The sample yields about 900,000 distinct CDR3 sequences, 62% seen once. Details on this clonotype: Its matching antigen is unknown.

The CDR3 consists of 16 residues. CDR1 and CDR2 from the germline V gene are MNHEY and SMNVEV (reference sequence). The chain is built from TRBV27 and TRBJ2-4; D remains unclear. The closer fit of TRBJ2-7 to the DNA end suggests the J call may be wrong. Sequencing was done on a sample of blood. This receptor was identified in a man aged 30 to 39 in good health. DNA for the CDR3: TGTGCCAGCAGTCCAAACCCCATAGGGTTCGTTAACGAGCAGTACTTC. As protein: CASSPNPIGFVNEQYF.